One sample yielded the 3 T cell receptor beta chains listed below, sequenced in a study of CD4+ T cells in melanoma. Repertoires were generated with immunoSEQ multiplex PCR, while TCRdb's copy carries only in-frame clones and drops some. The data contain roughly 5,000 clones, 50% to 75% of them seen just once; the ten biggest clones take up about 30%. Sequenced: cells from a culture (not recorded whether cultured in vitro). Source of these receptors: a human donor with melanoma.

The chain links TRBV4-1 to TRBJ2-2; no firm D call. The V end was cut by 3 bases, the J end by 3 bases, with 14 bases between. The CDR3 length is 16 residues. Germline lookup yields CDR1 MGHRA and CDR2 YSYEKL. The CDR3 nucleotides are TGCGCCAGCAGCCAGGACCGGACCTCGTACACCGGGGAGCTGTTTTTT. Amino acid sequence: CASSQDRTSYTGELFF.

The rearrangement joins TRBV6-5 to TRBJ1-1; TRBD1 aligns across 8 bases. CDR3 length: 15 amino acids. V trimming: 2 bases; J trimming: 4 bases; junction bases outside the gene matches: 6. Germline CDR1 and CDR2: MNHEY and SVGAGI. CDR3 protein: CASSYGYRGITEAFF. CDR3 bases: TGTGCCAGCAGTTACGGTTACAGGGGGATCACTGAAGCTTTCTTT.

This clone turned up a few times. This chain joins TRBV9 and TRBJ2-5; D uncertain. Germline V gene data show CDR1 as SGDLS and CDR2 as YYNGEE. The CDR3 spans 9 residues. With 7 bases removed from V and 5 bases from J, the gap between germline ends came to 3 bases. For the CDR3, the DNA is TGTGCCAGCGGGGAGACCCAGTACTTC. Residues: CASGETQYF.